This entry features one TCR beta chain sequence. Its antigen is not yet known. A much larger clonotype is one base distant, so this may be a read error. Using a mixed TRB-A/B primer pool, multiplex touch-down PCR amplified rearranged TRB sequences covering the V, D and J segments. Two consecutive PCR reactions with Phusion HS II polymerase added Illumina adapters and sample indices to the amplicons. The amplicons were purified from gel with the NucleoSpin Gel and PCR Clean-up kit and then assessed with Qubit and an Agilent 2100 Bioanalyzer. The libraries were sequenced on an Illumina MiSeq with 600-cycle, single-indexed, paired-end runs. The study's own analysis went as follows. MiXCR versions 2.12 and 3.0.5 were used to process TRB sequences. Each unique CDR3 nucleotide sequence counted as one clone, and only productive sequences with at least two reads were retained. The repertoire metrics were Shannon diversity, evenness, clonality (defined as one minus evenness), and alpha-parameterized diversity profiles covering alpha 0 to 5. The IGoR algorithm was used to calculate generation probabilities of clones in the paired pre- and post-chemotherapy samples. TCRdb cleaned the public reads at Q25 with fastp, built clones with MiXCR and kept in-frame beta chains. When rows share a CDR3 protein, they turn into one entry using the most common DNA and genes. The V and J calls and clone size come from TCRdb's table, not from the authors' own analysis. Counted in this sample were around 1,800 distinct CDR3 sequences; nearly 35% of them appeared once. The biggest ten clones account for 28% of the sample.

This sample is drawn from a study of T cell repertoires in aging, cancer and after chemotherapy (dated by TCRdb to about 2019). Study-level background: Six donor age groups were covered, ranging from 30 or younger up to 70 or older, and each group contained at least three individuals. Paired pre- and post-chemotherapy samples in the solid tumor group came from brain tumor (glioblastoma) patients receiving temozolomide-based therapy. The complete dataset included 8 million to 9.5 million TCR reads. The study profiled peripheral blood TCR beta repertoires from healthy donors and cancer patients to examine immunoaging and T cell reconstitution after chemotherapy. The cohort comprised around 220 cancer patients, 90 to 94 with hematological and fewer than 140 with solid cancers, plus 95 healthy donors as a reference group.

TCR beta rearrangements were amplified from genomic DNA isolated from peripheral blood, not from sorted cells or RNA. In the germline V gene, CDR1 corresponds to SGHTA and CDR2 to FQGNSA. The CDR3 runs 16 residues from the cysteine to the phenylalanine. Of all the DNA, just the CDR3 is kept, 48 bases in frame from base 1. V and J are truncated by 5 bases and 1 base respectively, leaving an intervening sequence of 16 bases. Summary of the overall study and its limitations: In healthy donors, the decline in TCR diversity with age was mainly explained by loss of richness, whereas in cancer patients loss of evenness was also found to contribute. Compared with age-matched healthy donors, untreated patients with hematological or solid cancers had significantly lower TCR diversity and higher clonality in blood. Median generation probability increased over the chemotherapy interval in both cancer cohorts, suggesting repertoire reconstitution through rebound thymic output. The authors noted that the repertoire data do not allow conclusions about immunological memory after chemotherapy.

The receptor was isolated from a human donor with a solid tumor. The donor label of this sample is uncertain. Source material: blood. The rearrangement joined TRBV7-2 to TRBJ2-3, with no D gene named confidently. In nucleotide form, the sequence is TGTGCCAGCAGCCCCCCAGACGGGTTAGGCACAGATACGCAGTATTTT. The translation is CASSPPDGLGTDTQYF.